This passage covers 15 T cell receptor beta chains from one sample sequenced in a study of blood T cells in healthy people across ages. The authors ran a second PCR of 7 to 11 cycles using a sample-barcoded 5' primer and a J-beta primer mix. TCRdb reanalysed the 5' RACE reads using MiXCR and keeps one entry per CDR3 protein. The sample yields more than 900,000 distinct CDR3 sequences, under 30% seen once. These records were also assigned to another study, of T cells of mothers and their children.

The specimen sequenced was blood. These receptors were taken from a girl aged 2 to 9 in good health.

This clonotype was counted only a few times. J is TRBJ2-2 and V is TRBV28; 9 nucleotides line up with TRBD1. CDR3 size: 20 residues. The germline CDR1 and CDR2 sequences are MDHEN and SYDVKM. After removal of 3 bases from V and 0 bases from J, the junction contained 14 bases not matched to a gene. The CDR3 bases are TGTGCCAGCAGTTTTGGAGGGGACAGGGCCCTCTCCCCGAACACCGGGGAGCTGTTTTTT. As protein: CASSFGGDRALSPNTGELFF.

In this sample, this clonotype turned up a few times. CDR3 region: CSAEGDYPKETQYF. In DNA, the CDR3 is TGCAGTGCTGAGGGGGACTATCCAAAAGAGACCCAGTACTTC. This chain joins TRBV20-1 and TRBJ2-5; maybe TRBD2 (7 bases). With 5 bases removed from V and 3 bases from J, the gap between germline ends came to 16 bases. The germline gives CDR1 DFQATT, CDR2 SNEGSKA (reference sequence). CDR3 size: 14 residues.

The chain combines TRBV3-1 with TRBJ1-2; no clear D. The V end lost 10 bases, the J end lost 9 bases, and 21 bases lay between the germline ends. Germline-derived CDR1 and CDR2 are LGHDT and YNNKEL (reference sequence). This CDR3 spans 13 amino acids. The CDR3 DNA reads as TGTGCCACAATTAAAGGTCCCGGTGGAAGCTACACCTTC. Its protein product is CATIKGPGGSYTF. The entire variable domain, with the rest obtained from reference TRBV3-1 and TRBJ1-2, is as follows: DTAVSQTPKYLVTQMGNDKSIKCEQNLGHDTMYWYKQDSKKFLKIMFSYNNKELIINETVPNRFSPKSPDKAHLNLHINSLELGDSAVYFCATIKGPGGSYTFGSGTRLTVV.

The DNA of the CDR3 is TGCAGCGCTCCGGGACTAGCGGAGACCCAAGAGACCCAGTACTTC. It encodes CSAPGLAETQETQYF. The rearrangement uses TRBV29-1 and TRBJ2-5; 11 bases map to TRBD2. The CDR3 totals 15 residues. The trim removed 7 bases at V and 1 base at J, leaving 8 bases unmatched. Germline CDR1 SQVTM, CDR2 ANQGSEA. Complete variable domain (other parts from reference TRBV29-1 and TRBJ2-5): SAVISQKPSRDICQRGTSLTIQCQVDSQVTMMFWYRQQPGQSLTLIATANQGSEATYESGFVIDKFPISRPNLTFSTLTVSNMSPEDSSIYLCSAPGLAETQETQYFGPGTRLLVL.

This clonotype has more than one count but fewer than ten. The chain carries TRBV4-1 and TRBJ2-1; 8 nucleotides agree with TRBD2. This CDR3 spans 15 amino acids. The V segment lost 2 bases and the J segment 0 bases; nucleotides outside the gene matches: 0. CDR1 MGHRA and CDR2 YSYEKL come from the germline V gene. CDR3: CASSQREGSYNEQFF. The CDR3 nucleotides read TGCGCCAGCAGCCAACGGGAGGGCTCCTACAATGAGCAGTTCTTC.

For the CDR3, the DNA is TGTGCCAGCGGCTCCAGCGGGGGGGCCCAGGAGACCCAGTACTTC. Protein: CASGSSGGAQETQYF. V usage is TRBV9 and J usage is TRBJ2-5; TRBD2 matches at 10 bases. CDR1 is SGDLS, CDR2 YYNGEE, per germline. With V trimmed by 7 bases and J by 5 bases, 11 bases remained unmatched. There are 15 residues in the CDR3.

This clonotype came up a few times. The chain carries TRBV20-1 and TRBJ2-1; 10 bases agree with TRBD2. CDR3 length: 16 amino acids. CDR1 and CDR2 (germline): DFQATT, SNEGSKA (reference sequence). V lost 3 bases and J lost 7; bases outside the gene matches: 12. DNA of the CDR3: TGCAGTGCTAGTAGGACCTACGGGACTAGCGTTAATGAGCAGTTCTTC. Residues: CSASRTYGTSVNEQFF.

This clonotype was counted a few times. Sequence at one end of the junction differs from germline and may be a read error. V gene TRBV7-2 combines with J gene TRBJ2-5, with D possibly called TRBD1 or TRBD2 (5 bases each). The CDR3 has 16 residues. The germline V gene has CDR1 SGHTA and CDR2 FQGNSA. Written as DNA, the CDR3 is TGTGCCGGCAGCCGAAGGAGGTTAGGGGCCGGGGAGACCCAGTACTTC. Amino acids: CAGSRRRLGAGETQYF.

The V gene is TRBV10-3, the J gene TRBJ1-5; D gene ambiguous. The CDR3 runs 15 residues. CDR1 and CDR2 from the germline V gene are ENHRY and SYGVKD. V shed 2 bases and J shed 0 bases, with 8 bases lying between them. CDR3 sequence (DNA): TGTGCCATCAGTGAGAGACTGGATAGCAATCAGCCCCAGCATTTT. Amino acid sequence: CAISERLDSNQPQHF.

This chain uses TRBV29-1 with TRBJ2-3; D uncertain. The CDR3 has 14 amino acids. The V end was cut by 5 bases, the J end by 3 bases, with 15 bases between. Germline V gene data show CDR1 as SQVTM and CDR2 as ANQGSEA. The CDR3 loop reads CSVLFYLTTDTQYF. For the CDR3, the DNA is TGCAGCGTTTTGTTTTATCTTACGACAGATACGCAGTATTTT.

CDR3 nucleotides: TGCGCCAGCAGCTTGGAGGGTCGGGACACTGAAGCTTTCTTT. Translation: CASSLEGRDTEAFF. The J gene is TRBJ1-1, the V gene TRBV5-1; D is ambiguous. The CDR3 consists of 14 residues. V lost 0 bases, J lost 3 bases, and 9 bases lay in between. Germline-derived CDR1 and CDR2 are SGHRS and YFSETQ.

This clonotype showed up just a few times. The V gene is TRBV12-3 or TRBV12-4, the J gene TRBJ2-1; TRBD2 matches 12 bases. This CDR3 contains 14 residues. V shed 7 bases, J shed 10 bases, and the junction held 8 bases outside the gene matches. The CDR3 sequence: CASTFRGTSGEQFF. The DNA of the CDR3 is TGTGCCAGCACCTTCCGGGGGACTAGCGGGGAGCAGTTCTTC.

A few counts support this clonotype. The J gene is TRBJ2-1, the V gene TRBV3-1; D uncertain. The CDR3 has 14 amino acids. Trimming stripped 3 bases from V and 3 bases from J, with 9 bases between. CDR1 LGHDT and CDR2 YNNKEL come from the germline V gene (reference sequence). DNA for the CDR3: TGTGCCAGCAGCCACCCCGGTTTCTACAATGAGCAGTTCTTC. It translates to CASSHPGFYNEQFF.

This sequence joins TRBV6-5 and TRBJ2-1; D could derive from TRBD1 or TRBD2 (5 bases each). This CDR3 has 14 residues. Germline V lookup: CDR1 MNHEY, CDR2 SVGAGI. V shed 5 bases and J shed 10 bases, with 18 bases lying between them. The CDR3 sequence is CASSRDGAHGEQFF. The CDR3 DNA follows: TGTGCCAGCAGTCGCGACGGGGCCCATGGAGAGCAGTTCTTC.

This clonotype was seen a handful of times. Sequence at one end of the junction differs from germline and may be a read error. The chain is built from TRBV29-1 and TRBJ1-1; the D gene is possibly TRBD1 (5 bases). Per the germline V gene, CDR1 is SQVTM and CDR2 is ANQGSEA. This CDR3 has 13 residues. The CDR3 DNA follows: TGCAGCGTCGTCGACAGCATGAACACCGAAGCTTTCTTT. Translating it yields CSVVDSMNTEAFF.